This T cell receptor beta chain came from a study of blood T cell repertoires in COVID-19. Turning to the study itself: Samples of COVID-19 (acute and convalescent) were obtained from the United States, Italy and Spain.

Sequenced by immunoSEQ multiplex PCR; TCRdb stores in-frame clones only, minus some. The sample lists about 360,000 clones; approximately 86% were seen once. Enrollment of patients from Seattle took place during active infection, with longitudinal follow-up. CDR1 is SGHNT and CDR2 is YENEEA in the germline V gene. CDR3 length: 15 residues. The V gene end was trimmed by 4 bases and the J gene end by 2 bases; junction bases not matched to a gene: 6. Material: peripheral blood. The origin of this receptor is a woman aged 55-69 years with COVID-19, enrolled during active disease. The chain has TRBV11-3 and TRBJ1-2; 8 bases agree with TRBD1. For the CDR3, the DNA is TGTGCCAGCAGCTCACGGACAGGGTGGAACTATGGCTACACCTTC. This translates into CASSSRTGWNYGYTF.